This T cell receptor beta chain was captured by sequencing in a study of blood T cells in healthy people across ages. Study-wide points: When one million T cells were used, diversity estimates were thought to be underestimates.

Next came a second PCR, run for roughly 6 to 11 cycles, which used a sample-barcoded 5' primer along with a J-beta primer mix. A minimum of 2.5 million CDR3-containing paired-end reads was obtained for each sample. MiXCR, run by TCRdb on the 5' RACE reads, gives a single entry per CDR3 protein. The data show more than 900,000 distinct CDR3 sequences, with under 35% seen just once and roughly a tenth held by the top ten. The CDR3 totals 14 residues. Per germline, CDR1 SEHNR and CDR2 FQNEAQ (reference sequence). Worth noting for this clonotype: Its cognate antigen is unknown. A much larger clone lies one base from this, so it may be a read error.

The sample was also reused in another study, on T cells of mothers and their children. As that study records: Samples came from three healthy Caucasian mothers and their six children. When mothers and children were related, their normalized repertoire overlap, which was always slightly higher, did not differ significantly from that of unrelated pairs.

Input material: blood. The chain links TRBV7-9 to TRBJ2-1; the D gene is possibly TRBD1 (5 bases). The sequence was obtained from a woman aged 40 to 49 in good health. The CDR3 loop reads CACSRPTVYNEQFF. In DNA, the CDR3 is TGTGCCTGCAGCCGTCCGACAGTCTACAATGAGCAGTTCTTC.